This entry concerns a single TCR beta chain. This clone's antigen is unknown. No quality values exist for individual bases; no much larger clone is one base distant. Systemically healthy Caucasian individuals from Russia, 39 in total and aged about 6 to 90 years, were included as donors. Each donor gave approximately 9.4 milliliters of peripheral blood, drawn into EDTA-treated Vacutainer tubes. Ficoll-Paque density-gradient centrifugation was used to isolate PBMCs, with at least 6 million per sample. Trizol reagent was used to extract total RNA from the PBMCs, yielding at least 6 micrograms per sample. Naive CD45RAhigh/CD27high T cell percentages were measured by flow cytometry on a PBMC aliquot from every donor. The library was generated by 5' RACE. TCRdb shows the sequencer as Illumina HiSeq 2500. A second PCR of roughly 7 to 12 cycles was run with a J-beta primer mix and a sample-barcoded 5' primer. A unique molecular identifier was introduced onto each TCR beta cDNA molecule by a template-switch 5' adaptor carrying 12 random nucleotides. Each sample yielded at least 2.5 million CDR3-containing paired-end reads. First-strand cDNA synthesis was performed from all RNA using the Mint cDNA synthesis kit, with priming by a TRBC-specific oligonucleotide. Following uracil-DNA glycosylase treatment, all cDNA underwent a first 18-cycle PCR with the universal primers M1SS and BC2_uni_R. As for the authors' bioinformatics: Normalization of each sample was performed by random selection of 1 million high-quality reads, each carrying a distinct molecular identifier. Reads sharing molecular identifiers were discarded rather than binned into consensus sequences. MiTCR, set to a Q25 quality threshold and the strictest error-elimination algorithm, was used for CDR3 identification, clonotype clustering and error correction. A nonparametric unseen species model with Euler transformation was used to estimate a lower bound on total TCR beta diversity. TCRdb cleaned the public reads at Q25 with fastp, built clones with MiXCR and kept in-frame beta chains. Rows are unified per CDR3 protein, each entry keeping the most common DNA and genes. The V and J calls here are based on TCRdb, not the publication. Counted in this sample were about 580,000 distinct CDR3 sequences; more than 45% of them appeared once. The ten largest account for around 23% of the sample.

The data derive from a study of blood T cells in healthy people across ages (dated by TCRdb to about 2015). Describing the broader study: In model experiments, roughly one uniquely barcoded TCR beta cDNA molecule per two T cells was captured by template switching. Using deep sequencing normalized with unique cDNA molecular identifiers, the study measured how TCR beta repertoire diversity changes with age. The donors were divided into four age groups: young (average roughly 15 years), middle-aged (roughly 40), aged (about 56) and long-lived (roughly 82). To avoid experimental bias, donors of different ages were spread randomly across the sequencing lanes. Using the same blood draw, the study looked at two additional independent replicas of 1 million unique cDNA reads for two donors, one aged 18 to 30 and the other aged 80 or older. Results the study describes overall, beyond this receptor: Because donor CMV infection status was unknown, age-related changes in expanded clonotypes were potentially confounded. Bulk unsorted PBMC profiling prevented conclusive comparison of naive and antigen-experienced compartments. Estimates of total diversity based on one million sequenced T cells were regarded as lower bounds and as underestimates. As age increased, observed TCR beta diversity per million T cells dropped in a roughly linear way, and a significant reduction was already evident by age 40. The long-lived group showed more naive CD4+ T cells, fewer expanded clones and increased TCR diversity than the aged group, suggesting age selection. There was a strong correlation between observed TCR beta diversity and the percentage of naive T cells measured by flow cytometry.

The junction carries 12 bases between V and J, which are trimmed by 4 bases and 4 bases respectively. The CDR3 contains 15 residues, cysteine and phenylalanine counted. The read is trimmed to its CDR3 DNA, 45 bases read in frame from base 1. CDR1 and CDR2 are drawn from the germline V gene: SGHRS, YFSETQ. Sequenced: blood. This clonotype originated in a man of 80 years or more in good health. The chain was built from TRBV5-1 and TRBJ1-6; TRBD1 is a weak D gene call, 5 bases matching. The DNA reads TGCGCCAGCAGCCAGCGTGGGGCTTATAATTCACCCCTCCACTTT. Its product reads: CASSQRGAYNSPLHF.